The entry below gives a single TCR beta chain sequence along with its context. Followed longitudinally, the Seattle patients had been enrolled during active infection. This sample stems from a study of blood T cell repertoires in COVID-19. Study in general: Samples representing acute and convalescent COVID-19 were sourced from the United States, Italy and Spain.

The CDR3 consists of 13 residues. Trimming removed 6 bases at V and 8 bases at J, with 14 bases between. How the authors handled the data: Quantification of nucleated cells was approximated via reference gene primer amplification. Measured with immunoSEQ multiplex PCR; TCRdb has only the in-frame clones, and not every one. That table supplies the V and J calls and clone size; D and trimming were determined from the DNA. The sample carries 450,000 or so clones, roughly 87% recorded once. The chain recombines TRBV12-3 or TRBV12-4 with TRBJ2-1; D possibly corresponds to TRBD1 (6 bases). Specimen: peripheral blood. The sequence was collected from a man aged 18 to 29 with COVID-19, enrolled during active disease. The CDR3 region is CASRRTAGDEQFF. The CDR3 nucleotides are TGTGCCAGCAGAAGGACAGCCGGGGATGAGCAGTTCTTC.